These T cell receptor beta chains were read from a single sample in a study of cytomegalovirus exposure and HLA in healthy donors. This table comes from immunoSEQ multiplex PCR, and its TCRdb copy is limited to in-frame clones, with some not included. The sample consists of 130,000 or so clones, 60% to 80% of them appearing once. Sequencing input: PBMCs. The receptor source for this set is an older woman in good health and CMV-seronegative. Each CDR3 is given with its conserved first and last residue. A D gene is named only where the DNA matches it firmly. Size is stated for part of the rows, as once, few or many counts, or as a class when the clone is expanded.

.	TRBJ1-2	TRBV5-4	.	CASSLSPNYGYTF	TGTGCCAGCAGCTTGAGCCCGAACTATGGCTACACCTTC
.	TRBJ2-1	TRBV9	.	CASSVALVANSYNEQFF	TGTGCCAGCAGCGTAGCGTTAGTAGCCAACTCCTACAATGAGCAGTTCTTC
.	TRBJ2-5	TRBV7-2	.	CASSFYLETQYF	TGTGCCAGCAGCTTTTATTTGGAGACCCAGTACTTC
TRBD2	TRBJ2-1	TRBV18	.	CASSPGGLADDEQFF	TGTGCCAGCTCACCGGGGGGACTAGCGGACGATGAGCAGTTCTTC
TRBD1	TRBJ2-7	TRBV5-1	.	CASSSSGGREQYF	TGCGCCAGCAGTTCCTCAGGGGGTCGGGAGCAGTACTTC
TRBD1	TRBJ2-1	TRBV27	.	CASSPRTGLVGEQFF	TGTGCCAGCAGTCCCCGGACAGGGCTCGTGGGTGAGCAGTTCTTC
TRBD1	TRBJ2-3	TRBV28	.	CASTPWTGASTDTQYF	TGTGCCAGCACCCCATGGACAGGGGCTAGCACAGATACGCAGTATTTT
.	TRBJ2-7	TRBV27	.	CASSSVAGIPYEQYF	TGTGCCAGCAGTTCAGTCGCAGGGATCCCCTACGAGCAGTACTTC
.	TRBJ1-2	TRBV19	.	CASSVPTVGYTF	TGTGCCAGTAGTGTCCCGACAGTAGGCTACACCTTC
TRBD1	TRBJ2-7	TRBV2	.	CASCRDSRYEQYF	TGTGCCAGTTGCCGGGACAGCAGGTACGAGCAGTACTTC
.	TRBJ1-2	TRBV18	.	CASSPPFPLRDTYGYTF	TGTGCCAGCTCACCACCGTTTCCACTCCGGGACACATATGGCTACACCTTC
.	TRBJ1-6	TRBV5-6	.	CASSFQGWNSPLHF	TGTGCCAGCAGCTTCCAGGGGTGGAATTCACCCCTCCACTTT
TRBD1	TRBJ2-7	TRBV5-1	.	CASSTGQGGEQYF	TGCGCCAGCAGCACCGGACAGGGTGGCGAGCAGTACTTC
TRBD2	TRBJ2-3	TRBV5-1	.	CASSLPLSSGSTDTQYF	TGCGCCAGCAGCTTACCCCTTTCTAGCGGGAGCACAGATACGCAGTATTTT
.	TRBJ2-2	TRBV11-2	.	CASSFPPVITGELFF	TGTGCCAGCAGCTTTCCCCCGGTGATCACCGGGGAGCTGTTTTTT
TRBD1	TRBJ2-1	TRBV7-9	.	CASSYRQGSNEQFF	TGTGCCAGCAGCTACCGACAGGGATCGAATGAGCAGTTCTTC
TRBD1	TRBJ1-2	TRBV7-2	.	CASSLAGDRGGGYTF	TGTGCCAGCAGCTTAGCGGGTGACAGGGGAGGTGGCTACACCTTC
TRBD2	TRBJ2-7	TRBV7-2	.	CASSRGTSGAYEQYF	TGTGCCAGCAGCCGCGGGACTAGCGGGGCCTACGAGCAGTACTTC
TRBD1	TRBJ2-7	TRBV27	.	CASSYSGGDEQYF	TGTGCCAGCAGTTATTCAGGGGGCGACGAGCAGTACTTC
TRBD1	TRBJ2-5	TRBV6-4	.	CASSEAGGMETQYF	TGTGCCAGCAGTGAGGCAGGGGGCATGGAGACCCAGTACTTC
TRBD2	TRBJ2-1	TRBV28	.	CASSRLAGGGEQFF	TGTGCCAGCAGCCGACTAGCGGGGGGGGGCGAGCAGTTCTTC
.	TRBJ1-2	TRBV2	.	CASHLDITRGYTF	TGTGCCAGCCACTTGGACATAACGAGGGGCTACACCTTC
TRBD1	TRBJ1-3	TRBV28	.	CATSDRGLGNTIYF	TGTGCCACCTCGGACAGGGGTCTCGGAAACACCATATATTTT
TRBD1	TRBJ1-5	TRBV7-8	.	CASSLAGPGTGGGQPQHF	TGTGCCAGCAGCTTAGCTGGGCCCGGGACAGGGGGTGGTCAGCCCCAGCATTTT
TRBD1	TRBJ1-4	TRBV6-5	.	CASSYRGQENEKLFF	TGTGCCAGCAGTTACCGAGGACAGGAAAATGAAAAACTGTTTTTT
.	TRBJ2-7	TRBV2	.	CASSESPNGQGTYEQYF	TGTGCCAGCAGTGAATCGCCCAATGGGCAGGGGACCTACGAGCAGTACTTC
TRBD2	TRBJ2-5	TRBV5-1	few	CASSLGLAGDELETQYF	TGCGCCAGCAGCTTGGGACTAGCGGGAGATGAGTTGGAGACCCAGTACTTC
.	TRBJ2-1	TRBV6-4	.	CASRRTGGGPYNEQFF	TGTGCCAGCAGGAGGACTGGGGGAGGCCCATACAATGAGCAGTTCTTC
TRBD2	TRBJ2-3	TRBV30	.	CAWSVGLAGGGTDTQYF	TGTGCCTGGAGTGTAGGGCTAGCGGGGGGGGGCACAGATACGCAGTATTTT
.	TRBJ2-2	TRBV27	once	CASSPSANTGEPFF	TGTGCCAGCAGTCCCTCCGCGAACACCGGGGAGCCGTTTTTT
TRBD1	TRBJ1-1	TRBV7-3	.	CASSGTQGATEAFF	TGTGCCAGCAGCGGGACACAGGGGGCCACTGAAGCTTTCTTT
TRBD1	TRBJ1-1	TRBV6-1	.	CASIQGLGAFF	TGTGCCAGCATACAGGGGCTTGGAGCTTTCTTT
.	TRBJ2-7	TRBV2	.	CANCRWRGLSYEQYF	TGTGCCAACTGCCGATGGAGGGGTCTTTCCTACGAGCAGTACTTC
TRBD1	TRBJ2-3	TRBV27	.	CASSLAGGTDTQYF	TGTGCCAGCAGTTTGGCAGGGGGTACAGATACGCAGTATTTT
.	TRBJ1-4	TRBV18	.	CASSPGGANEKLFF	TGTGCCAGCTCACCAGGGGGGGCTAATGAAAAACTGTTTTTT
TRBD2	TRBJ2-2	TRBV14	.	CASSQRAGWDTGELFF	TGTGCCAGCAGCCAAAGAGCGGGGTGGGACACCGGGGAGCTGTTTTTT
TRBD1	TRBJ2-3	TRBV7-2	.	CASSSRDRLSTDTQYF	TGTGCCAGCAGCTCCCGGGACAGGCTTAGCACAGATACGCAGTATTTT
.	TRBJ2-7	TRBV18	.	CASSPPPGTQKAEQYF	TGTGCCAGCTCACCTCCTCCCGGGACTCAAAAGGCCGAGCAGTACTTC
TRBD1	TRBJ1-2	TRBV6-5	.	CASRPTGGAYYGYTF	TGTGCCAGCAGGCCTACAGGGGGCGCGTACTATGGCTACACCTTC
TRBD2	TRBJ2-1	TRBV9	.	CASSSGRSVGEQFF	TGTGCCAGCAGCAGCGGGAGATCCGTCGGTGAGCAGTTCTTC
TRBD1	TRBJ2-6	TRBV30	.	CAADRSSGANVLTF	TGTGCCGCGGACAGGAGCTCTGGGGCCAACGTCCTGACTTTC
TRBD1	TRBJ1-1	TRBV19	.	CASSMGVGQGLNTEAFF	TGTGCCAGTAGTATGGGGGTCGGACAGGGACTGAACACTGAAGCTTTCTTT
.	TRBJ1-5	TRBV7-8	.	CASSFSGVQPQHF	TGTGCCAGCAGCTTCTCAGGGGTTCAGCCCCAGCATTTT
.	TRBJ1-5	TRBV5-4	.	CASSAGGINQPQHF	TGTGCCAGCAGCGCCGGGGGTATCAATCAGCCCCAGCATTTT
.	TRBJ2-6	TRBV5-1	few	CASSLGGVGANVLTF	TGCGCCAGCAGCTTGGGGGGAGTAGGGGCCAACGTCCTGACTTTC
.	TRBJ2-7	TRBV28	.	CASQGDIYEQYF	TGTGCCAGCCAGGGCGATATCTACGAGCAGTACTTC
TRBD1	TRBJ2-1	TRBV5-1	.	CASSPGTGSGEQFF	TGCGCCAGCAGTCCCGGGACAGGGTCTGGTGAGCAGTTCTTC
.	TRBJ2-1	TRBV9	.	CASSVALGSYNEQFF	TGTGCCAGCAGCGTAGCCCTAGGCTCCTACAATGAGCAGTTCTTC
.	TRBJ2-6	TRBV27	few	CASSSLAVSGANVLTF	TGTGCCAGCAGTTCGTTAGCTGTCTCTGGGGCCAACGTCCTGACTTTC
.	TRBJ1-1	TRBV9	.	CASSAGQRNTEAFF	TGTGCCAGCAGCGCAGGACAGAGGAACACTGAAGCTTTCTTT
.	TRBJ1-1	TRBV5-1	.	CASSFGGPTEAFF	TGCGCCAGCAGCTTTGGAGGTCCCACTGAAGCTTTCTTT
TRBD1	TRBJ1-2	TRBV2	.	CASRRQGLNYGYTF	TGTGCCAGCAGAAGACAGGGGCTGAACTATGGCTACACCTTC
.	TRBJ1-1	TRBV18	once	CASSGYSNTEAFF	TGTGCCAGCTCAGGGTACAGCAACACTGAAGCTTTCTTT
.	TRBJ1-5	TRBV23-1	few	CASSHPGQGRSYQPQHF	TGCGCCAGCAGTCACCCCGGGCAGGGAAGGTCGTATCAGCCCCAGCATTTT
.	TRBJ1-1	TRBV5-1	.	CASSLRQNSNTEAFF	TGCGCCAGCAGCCTACGACAGAACTCGAACACTGAAGCTTTCTTT